Below are 14 T cell receptor beta chains sequenced from a single sample in a study of post-analysis software for immune sequencing data. For these receptors, no antigen is known. Study outcomes and limitations: When patients were compared with controls, a handful of TRBV segments were more frequent, TRBV5-6, TRBV5-1 and TRBV20-1 among them.

The authors incorporated unique molecular identifiers into the TCR beta cDNA libraries. TCRdb re-analysed the PCR reads in MiXCR, keeping a single row per CDR3 protein. The data hold about 200,000 distinct CDR3 sequences, with roughly 30% observed a single time. Sample: blood. These receptors were obtained from a girl under 18 with multiple sclerosis.

The rearrangement links TRBV6-5 to TRBJ1-5, with TRBD1 identical over 7 bases. The V gene's germline CDR1 is MNHEY and CDR2 SVGAGI. This CDR3 spans 15 amino acids. V trimming: 6 bases; J trimming: 2 bases; junction bases outside the gene matches: 7. This chain's CDR3 is CASSRQGSGNQPQHF. DNA for the CDR3: TGTGCCAGCAGCCGACAGGGTTCGGGCAATCAGCCCCAGCATTTT.

The rearrangement uses TRBV18 and TRBJ1-2; D may be TRBD1 (6 bases). Germline CDR1 reads KGHSH; CDR2 reads LQKENI. The CDR3 runs to 14 residues. Trimming took off 1 base at V and 4 bases at J, with 10 bases between the two ends. The CDR3 here is CASSPQTGSYGYTF. In DNA, the CDR3 is TGTGCCAGCTCACCACAAACAGGGAGCTATGGCTACACCTTC.

The rearrangement uses TRBV5-1 and TRBJ1-4, with 9 bases identical to TRBD1. The CDR3 is 14 residues long. With 4 bases clipped from V and 8 bases from J, the junction kept 6 bases outside the gene matches. CDR1 is SGHRS, CDR2 YFSETQ, per germline. CDR3 sequence reads: CASSVGTGYEKLFF. DNA for the CDR3: TGCGCCAGCAGCGTCGGGACAGGGTACGAAAAACTGTTTTTT.

V gene TRBV11-2 combines with J gene TRBJ2-6; D call uncertain. V lost 3 bases to trimming and J lost 4 bases, with 10 bases between them. Germline CDR1 reads SGHAT; CDR2 reads FQNNGV. This CDR3 is built from 15 residues. CDR3 nucleotide sequence: TGTGCCAGCAGCTTGATTCGGTCAGGGGCCAACGTCCTGACTTTC. The encoded protein is CASSLIRSGANVLTF.

This clonotype was detected a few times. The rearrangement uses TRBV7-2 and TRBJ1-4; D is unclear. V shed 5 bases and J shed 0 bases, with 10 bases lying between them. Germline V gene lookup returns CDR1 SGHTA and CDR2 FQGNSA. The CDR3 runs 15 residues. This chain's CDR3 is CASSPMYSTNEKLFF. CDR3 DNA: TGTGCCAGCAGCCCCATGTATTCAACTAATGAAAAACTGTTTTTT.

This clonotype ranks as medium-sized. This chain joins TRBV5-5 and TRBJ2-5; either TRBD1 or TRBD2 may supply D (5 bases each). Per the germline V gene, CDR1 is SGHKS and CDR2 is YYEKEE (reference sequence). CDR3 length equals 16 residues. Trimming removed 4 bases from V and 2 bases from J, with 18 bases in between. For the CDR3, the DNA is TGTGCCAGCAGCCTGGGACCCCAGGTGTTGCAAGAGACCCAGTACTTC. It encodes CASSLGPQVLQETQYF.

This clonotype turned up a few times. The rearrangement links TRBV15 to TRBJ2-2; maybe TRBD1 (6 bases). CDR3 length: 17 residues. The germline V and J ends were trimmed by 0 bases and 2 bases, with 13 bases remaining between them. Germline V lookup: CDR1 LNHNV, CDR2 YYDKDF (reference sequence). The CDR3 sequence: CATSRDVPGANTGELFF. DNA of the CDR3: TGTGCCACCAGCAGAGATGTCCCAGGGGCAAACACCGGGGAGCTGTTTTTT.

This clonotype was counted once. Compared with germline, one end of the junction differs, possibly owing to a read error. The V and J genes are TRBV20-1 and TRBJ1-1; tentatively, D is TRBD1 (5 bases). The CDR3 has 15 residues. Germline CDR1 DFQATT, CDR2 SNEGSKA (reference sequence). The CDR3 nucleotides are TGCGGTGCTAGATGGGGTAATCTGGGGGGGACTGAAGCTTTCTTT. The encoded protein is CGARWGNLGGTEAFF.

Of note for this clonotype: One junction end does not reproduce the germline sequence, and a read error may be involved. V gene TRBV15 combines with J gene TRBJ2-1, with 8 bases identical to TRBD1. This CDR3 contains 16 residues. Germline V CDR1 and CDR2: LNHNV, YYDKDF (reference sequence). Written as DNA, the CDR3 is TGTGTCACCAGCCTGCGACAGGGGAACGTATGCAATGAGCAGTTCTTC. Protein product: CVTSLRQGNVCNEQFF.

Only a few counts were recorded for this clonotype. The chain carries TRBV28 and TRBJ1-4, with D unclear. The germline CDR1 and CDR2 sequences are MDHEN and SYDVKM. The CDR3 loop spans 14 amino acids. V was clipped by 6 bases and J by 5 bases, with 13 bases between them. The CDR3 sequence: CASSRSGPNEKLFF. Written as DNA, the CDR3 is TGTGCCAGCAGCCGATCGGGTCCAAATGAAAAACTGTTTTTT.

Ten or more counts support this clonotype. The chain links TRBV20-1 to TRBJ2-1; D unresolved. This CDR3 spans 15 amino acids. Deletions cut 0 bases from V and 4 bases from J, with 13 bases between. The germline V gene has CDR1 DFQATT and CDR2 SNEGSKA (reference sequence). In nucleotides, the CDR3 is TGCAGTGCTAGAGATCAAGCGAAAGTATACAATGAGCAGTTCTTC. This codes for CSARDQAKVYNEQFF.

In regard to this clonotype: Compared with germline, one end of the junction differs, possibly owing to a read error. The chain uses TRBV29-1 and TRBJ1-3; D uncertain. The CDR3 is 13 amino acids. Per germline, CDR1 SQVTM and CDR2 ANQGSEA. Written as DNA, the CDR3 is TGCAGCGTTCCCTCGCCCTCTGGAAACACCAGATATTTT. It yields the protein CSVPSPSGNTRYF.

The V gene is TRBV20-1, the J gene TRBJ2-5; 8 bases line up with TRBD2. Germline-derived CDR1 and CDR2 are DFQATT and SNEGSKA (reference sequence). CDR3 length equals 15 residues. Germline trimming cut 3 bases from V and 3 bases from J; bases unmatched to any gene: 9. The CDR3, as DNA: TGCAGTGCTAGCGGGGGGGCGAGGGGTGAAGAGACCCAGTACTTC. Protein: CSASGGARGEETQYF.

This clonotype turned up a few times. The chain links TRBV20-1 to TRBJ2-7; TRBD2 agrees at 11 bases. Trimming at V came to 0 bases and at J to 1 base, leaving 23 bases not matched to a gene. In germline, CDR1 is DFQATT, CDR2 SNEGSKA (reference sequence). The CDR3 length is 22 residues. The CDR3 here is CSARDAGLAGLNGAPSSYEQYF. For the CDR3, the DNA is TGCAGTGCTAGAGATGCAGGACTAGCGGGCCTAAACGGGGCCCCAAGTTCCTACGAGCAGTACTTC.